Listed below are T cell receptor beta chains from one sample, sequenced in a study of blood T cell repertoires in COVID-19. Only in-frame clones appear in the TCRdb table, and some are missing; sequencing was by immunoSEQ multiplex PCR. Among about 500,000 clones listed, roughly 90% were seen once. Sequencing was done on a sample of PBMCs or T cells enriched from blood (not recorded which). These receptor sequences come from a woman aged 18-35 years who had recovered from COVID-19. CDR3s include the opening cysteine and the closing phenylalanine or tryptophan. Fields, in order: clone size, J gene, D gene, V gene, CDR3 protein, CDR3 DNA. A D gene is named only where the DNA matches it firmly. Size is stated for part of the rows, as once, few or many counts, or as a class when the clone is expanded.

clone_size: few
j_call: TRBJ1-2
d_call: TRBD1
v_call: TRBV6-6
cdr3_aa: CASSRRGTGELASGYTF
cdr3_nt: TGTGCCAGCAGCCGACGCGGGACAGGGGAATTGGCCTCTGGCTACACCTTC

clone_size: few
j_call: TRBJ1-2
d_call: .
v_call: TRBV27
cdr3_aa: CASSLGVLNYGYTF
cdr3_nt: TGTGCCAGCAGTCTCGGGGTACTAAACTATGGCTACACCTTC

clone_size: .
j_call: TRBJ2-2
d_call: TRBD1
v_call: TRBV13
cdr3_aa: CASSWQGGNTGELFF
cdr3_nt: TGTGCCAGCAGCTGGCAAGGGGGCAACACCGGGGAGCTGTTTTTT

clone_size: .
j_call: TRBJ1-2
d_call: .
v_call: TRBV7-9
cdr3_aa: CASSFDRTRFYGYTF
cdr3_nt: TGTGCCAGCAGCTTCGACAGGACCCGTTTCTATGGCTACACCTTC

clone_size: .
j_call: TRBJ2-7
d_call: .
v_call: TRBV7-2
cdr3_aa: CASSLRNYPAGYEQYF
cdr3_nt: TGTGCCAGCTCCCTCCGGAACTATCCCGCGGGCTACGAGCAGTACTTC

clone_size: .
j_call: TRBJ2-4
d_call: TRBD2
v_call: TRBV24-1
cdr3_aa: CATSPGREKNIQYF
cdr3_nt: TGTGCCACCAGTCCGGGGAGGGAAAAAAACATTCAGTACTTC

clone_size: .
j_call: TRBJ1-1
d_call: .
v_call: TRBV19
cdr3_aa: CASSWRGMNTEAFF
cdr3_nt: TGTGCCAGTAGTTGGCGGGGCATGAACACTGAAGCTTTCTTT

clone_size: .
j_call: TRBJ1-6
d_call: .
v_call: TRBV19
cdr3_aa: CASKGNLNSPLHF
cdr3_nt: TGTGCCAGTAAGGGGAACCTTAATTCACCCCTCCACTTT

clone_size: .
j_call: TRBJ2-4
d_call: .
v_call: TRBV27
cdr3_aa: CASSPRGGTFQNIQYF
cdr3_nt: TGTGCCAGCAGCCCTAGGGGGGGGACCTTCCAAAACATTCAGTACTTC

clone_size: .
j_call: TRBJ1-5
d_call: .
v_call: TRBV9
cdr3_aa: CASSARDTNQPQHF
cdr3_nt: TGTGCCAGCAGCGCCCGGGACACGAATCAGCCCCAGCATTTT

clone_size: .
j_call: TRBJ2-1
d_call: TRBD2
v_call: TRBV9
cdr3_aa: CASSVSGLAANNEQFF
cdr3_nt: TGTGCCAGCAGCGTATCGGGGCTAGCGGCTAACAATGAGCAGTTCTTC

clone_size: once
j_call: TRBJ2-5
d_call: TRBD1
v_call: TRBV5-1
cdr3_aa: CASSAEGAQETQYF
cdr3_nt: TGCGCCAGCAGCGCCGAGGGGGCTCAAGAGACCCAGTACTTC

clone_size: .
j_call: TRBJ2-5
d_call: TRBD2
v_call: TRBV4-2
cdr3_aa: CASSQDGTSGGETQYF
cdr3_nt: TGTGCCAGCAGCCAAGATGGGACTAGCGGGGGAGAGACCCAGTACTTC

clone_size: .
j_call: TRBJ1-2
d_call: .
v_call: TRBV5-5
cdr3_aa: CASSPGQSNYGYTF
cdr3_nt: TGTGCCAGCAGCCCCGGACAGTCCAACTATGGCTACACCTTC

clone_size: .
j_call: TRBJ2-3
d_call: TRBD2
v_call: TRBV5-8
cdr3_aa: CASSLRLTSGGPTDTQYF
cdr3_nt: TGTGCCAGCAGCTTAAGGCTGACTAGCGGGGGCCCCACAGATACGCAGTATTTT

clone_size: .
j_call: TRBJ2-2
d_call: .
v_call: TRBV5-1
cdr3_aa: CASSLVASGELFF
cdr3_nt: TGCGCCAGCAGCTTGGTGGCCTCCGGGGAGCTGTTTTTT

clone_size: .
j_call: TRBJ1-1
d_call: TRBD1
v_call: TRBV4-2
cdr3_aa: CASSQDPGTGGILSQEAFF
cdr3_nt: TGTGCCAGCAGCCAGGACCCTGGGACAGGGGGGATACTCTCACAGGAAGCTTTCTTT

clone_size: once
j_call: TRBJ2-3
d_call: TRBD2
v_call: TRBV6-2/TRBV6-3
cdr3_aa: CASSWSGGASTQYF
cdr3_nt: TGTGCCAGCAGTTGGAGCGGGGGGGCGAGTACGCAGTATTTT

clone_size: .
j_call: TRBJ2-2
d_call: TRBD2
v_call: TRBV11-2
cdr3_aa: CASSWGLAGGTGELFF
cdr3_nt: TGTGCCAGCAGCTGGGGACTAGCGGGGGGAACCGGGGAGCTGTTTTTT

clone_size: .
j_call: TRBJ2-1
d_call: .
v_call: TRBV7-9
cdr3_aa: CASSLIDSKLNEQFF
cdr3_nt: TGTGCCAGCAGCTTAATAGACTCTAAACTGAATGAGCAGTTCTTC

clone_size: .
j_call: TRBJ1-2
d_call: .
v_call: TRBV28
cdr3_aa: CASSTRTEPYGYTF
cdr3_nt: TGTGCCAGTAGTACTCGGACAGAGCCCTATGGCTACACCTTC

clone_size: .
j_call: TRBJ2-1
d_call: TRBD2
v_call: TRBV3-1/TRBV3-2
cdr3_aa: CASSQESLAGALYNEQFF
cdr3_nt: TGTGCCAGCAGCCAAGAAAGCCTAGCGGGGGCACTATACAATGAGCAGTTCTTC

clone_size: .
j_call: TRBJ2-3
d_call: .
v_call: TRBV9
cdr3_aa: CASSVGAARTDTQYF
cdr3_nt: TGTGCCAGCAGCGTGGGGGCAGCTCGCACAGATACGCAGTATTTT

clone_size: .
j_call: TRBJ1-6
d_call: TRBD1
v_call: TRBV13
cdr3_aa: CASSLEGEGATLHF
cdr3_nt: TGTGCCAGCAGCTTAGAGGGAGAGGGGGCGACCCTCCACTTT

clone_size: .
j_call: TRBJ1-1
d_call: .
v_call: TRBV6-5
cdr3_aa: CASKAGQRGTEAFF
cdr3_nt: TGTGCCAGCAAGGCCGGCCAGAGAGGCACTGAAGCTTTCTTT

clone_size: .
j_call: TRBJ1-5
d_call: TRBD1
v_call: TRBV27
cdr3_aa: CASSSRTGDQPQHF
cdr3_nt: TGTGCCAGCAGTTCCCGGACAGGGGATCAGCCCCAGCATTTT

clone_size: .
j_call: TRBJ1-1
d_call: .
v_call: TRBV21-1
cdr3_aa: CASSARAGSNTEAFF
cdr3_nt: TGTGCCAGCAGCGCGAGGGCGGGCAGTAACACTGAAGCTTTCTTT

clone_size: few
j_call: TRBJ2-3
d_call: TRBD2
v_call: TRBV10-1
cdr3_aa: CASSIGGGETDTQYF
cdr3_nt: TGCGCCAGCAGTATCGGCGGGGGGGAAACAGATACGCAGTATTTT

clone_size: .
j_call: TRBJ1-2
d_call: TRBD1
v_call: TRBV4-1
cdr3_aa: CASSQHRGVNYGYTF
cdr3_nt: TGCGCCAGCAGCCAACACAGGGGGGTGAACTATGGCTACACCTTC

clone_size: .
j_call: TRBJ1-3
d_call: TRBD1
v_call: TRBV30
cdr3_aa: CAWSGQGGTIYF
cdr3_nt: TGTGCCTGGAGTGGACAGGGCGGCACCATATATTTT

clone_size: once
j_call: TRBJ2-7
d_call: .
v_call: TRBV25-1
cdr3_aa: CASSRGGAKGEQYF
cdr3_nt: TGTGCCAGCAGTCGTGGGGGGGCTAAGGGAGAGCAGTACTTC

clone_size: once
j_call: TRBJ1-6
d_call: .
v_call: TRBV5-1
cdr3_aa: CASSLGARGTNSPLHF
cdr3_nt: TGCGCCAGCAGCTTGGGGGCCAGGGGAACGAATTCACCCCTCCACTTT